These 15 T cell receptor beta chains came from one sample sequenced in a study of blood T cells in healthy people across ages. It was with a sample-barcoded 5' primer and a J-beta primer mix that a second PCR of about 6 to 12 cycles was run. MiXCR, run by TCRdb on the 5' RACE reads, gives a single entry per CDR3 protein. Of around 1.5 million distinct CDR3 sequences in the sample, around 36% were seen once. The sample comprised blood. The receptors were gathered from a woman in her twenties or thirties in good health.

The DNA of the CDR3 is TGTGCCAGCAGTGGTGACGGCCTCTATAGCAATCAGCCCCAGCATTTT. Protein product: CASSGDGLYSNQPQHF. The gene calls are TRBV28 and TRBJ1-5; D not certain. This CDR3 spans 16 amino acids. V was shortened by 5 bases and J by 0 bases, with 14 bases between the two germline ends. CDR1 MDHEN and CDR2 SYDVKM come from the germline V gene.

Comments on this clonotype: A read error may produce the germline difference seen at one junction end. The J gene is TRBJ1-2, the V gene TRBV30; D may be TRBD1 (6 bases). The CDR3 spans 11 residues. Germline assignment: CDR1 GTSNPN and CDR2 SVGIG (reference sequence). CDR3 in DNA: TGTGTCTGGAAGCCAGGGGCTGGCTACACCTTC. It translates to CVWKPGAGYTF.

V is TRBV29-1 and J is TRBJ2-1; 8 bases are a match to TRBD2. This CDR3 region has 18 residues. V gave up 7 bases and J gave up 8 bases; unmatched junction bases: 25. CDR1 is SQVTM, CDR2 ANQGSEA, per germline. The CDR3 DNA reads TGCAGCGCCACCAACCCCTTGAAGAGCGGGAGCCCAGCCCATGAGCAGTTCTTC. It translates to CSATNPLKSGSPAHEQFF.

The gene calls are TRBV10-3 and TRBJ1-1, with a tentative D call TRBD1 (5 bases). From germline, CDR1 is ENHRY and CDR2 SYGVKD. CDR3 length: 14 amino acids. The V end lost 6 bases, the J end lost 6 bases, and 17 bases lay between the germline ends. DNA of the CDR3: TGTGCCATCAGGGATGACCGGGGGTTCGCTGAAGCTTTCTTT. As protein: CAIRDDRGFAEAFF.

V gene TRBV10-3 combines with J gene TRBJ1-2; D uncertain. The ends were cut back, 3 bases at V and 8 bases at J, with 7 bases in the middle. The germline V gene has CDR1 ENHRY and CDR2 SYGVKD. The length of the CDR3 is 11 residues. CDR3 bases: TGTGCCATCAGTGACCTATGGGGCTACACCTTC. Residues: CAISDLWGYTF.

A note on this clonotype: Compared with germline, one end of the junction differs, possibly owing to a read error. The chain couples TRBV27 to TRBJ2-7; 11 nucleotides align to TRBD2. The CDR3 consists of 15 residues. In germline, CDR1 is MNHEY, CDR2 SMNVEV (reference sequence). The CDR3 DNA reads TGTGCCAGCGGTTTGTGGACTAGCGGGTCCAACGAGCAGTACTTC. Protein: CASGLWTSGSNEQYF.

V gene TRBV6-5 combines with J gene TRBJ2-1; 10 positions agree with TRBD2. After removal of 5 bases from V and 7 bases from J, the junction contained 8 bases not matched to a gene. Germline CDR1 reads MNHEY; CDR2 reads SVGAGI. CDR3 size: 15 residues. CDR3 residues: CASSPGLAEWNEQFF. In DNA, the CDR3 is TGTGCCAGCAGTCCAGGACTAGCGGAGTGGAATGAGCAGTTCTTC.

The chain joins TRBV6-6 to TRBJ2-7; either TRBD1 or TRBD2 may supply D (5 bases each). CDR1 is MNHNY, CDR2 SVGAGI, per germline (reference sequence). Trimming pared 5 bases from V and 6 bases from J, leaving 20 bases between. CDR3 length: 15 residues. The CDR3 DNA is TGTGCCAGCAGTCCGGTGGGGACCACCGGCTCCGAGCAGTACTTC. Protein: CASSPVGTTGSEQYF.

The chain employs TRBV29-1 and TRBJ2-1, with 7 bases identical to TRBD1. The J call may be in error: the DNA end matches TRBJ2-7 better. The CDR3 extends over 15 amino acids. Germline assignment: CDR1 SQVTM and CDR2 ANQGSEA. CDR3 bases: TGCAGCGTTAAAAGGGGGCTTAGCTCCTACAATGAGCAGTACTTC. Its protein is CSVKRGLSSYNEQYF.

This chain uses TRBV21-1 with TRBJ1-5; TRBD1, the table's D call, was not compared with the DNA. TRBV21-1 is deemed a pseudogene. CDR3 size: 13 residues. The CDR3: CASSKGGLKPQHF. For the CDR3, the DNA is TGTGCCAGCAGCAAAGGGGGGCTCAAGCCCCAGCATTTT.

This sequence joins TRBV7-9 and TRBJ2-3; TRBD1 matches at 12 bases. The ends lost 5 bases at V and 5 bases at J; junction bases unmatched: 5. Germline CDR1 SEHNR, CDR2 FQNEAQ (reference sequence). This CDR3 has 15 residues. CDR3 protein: CASSPGDRGQDTQYF. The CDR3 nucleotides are TGTGCCAGCAGCCCGGGGGACAGGGGGCAAGATACGCAGTATTTT.

In DNA, the CDR3 is TGTGCCAGCAGTTACTCCAGGGACGGCGGAGATACGCAGTATTTT. This gives the protein CASSYSRDGGDTQYF. The V and J genes are TRBV6-2 or TRBV6-3 and TRBJ2-3, with D perhaps being TRBD1 or TRBD2 (5 bases each). Germline CDR1 reads MNHEY; CDR2 reads SVGEGT. The CDR3 loop spans 15 amino acids. V shed 0 bases and J shed 5 bases, with 12 bases lying between them.

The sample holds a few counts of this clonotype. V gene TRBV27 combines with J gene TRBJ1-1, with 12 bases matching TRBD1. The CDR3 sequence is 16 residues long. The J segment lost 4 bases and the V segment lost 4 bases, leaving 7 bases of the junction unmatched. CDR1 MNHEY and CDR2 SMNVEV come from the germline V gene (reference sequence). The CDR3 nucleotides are TGTGCCAGCAGTTCGGGACAGGGGGCGCGGATCACTGAAGCTTTCTTT. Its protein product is CASSSGQGARITEAFF.

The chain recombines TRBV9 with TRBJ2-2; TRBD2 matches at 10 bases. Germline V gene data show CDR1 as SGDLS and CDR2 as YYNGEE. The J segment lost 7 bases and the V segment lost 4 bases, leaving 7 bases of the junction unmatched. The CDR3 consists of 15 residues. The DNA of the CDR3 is TGTGCCAGCAGCAGAAGACTAGCGGGCGACGGGGAGCTGTTTTTT. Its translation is CASSRRLAGDGELFF.

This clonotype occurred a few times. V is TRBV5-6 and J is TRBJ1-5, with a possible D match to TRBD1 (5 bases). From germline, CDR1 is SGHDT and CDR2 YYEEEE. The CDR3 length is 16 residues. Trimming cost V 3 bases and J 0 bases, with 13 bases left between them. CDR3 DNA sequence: TGTGCCAGCAGCTCCAGCAGGGTAAATAGCAATCAGCCCCAGCATTTT. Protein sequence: CASSSSRVNSNQPQHF.